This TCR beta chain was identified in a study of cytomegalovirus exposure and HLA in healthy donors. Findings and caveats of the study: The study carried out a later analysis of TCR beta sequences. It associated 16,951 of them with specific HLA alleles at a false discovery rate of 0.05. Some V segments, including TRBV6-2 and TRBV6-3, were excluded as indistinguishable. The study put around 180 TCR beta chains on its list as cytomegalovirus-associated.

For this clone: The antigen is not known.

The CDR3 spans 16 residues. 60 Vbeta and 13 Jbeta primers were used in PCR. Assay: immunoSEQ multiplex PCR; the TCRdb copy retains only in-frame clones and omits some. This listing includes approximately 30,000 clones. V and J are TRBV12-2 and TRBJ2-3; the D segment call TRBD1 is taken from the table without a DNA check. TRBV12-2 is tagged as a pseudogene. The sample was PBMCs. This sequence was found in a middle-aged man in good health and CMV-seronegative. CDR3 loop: CASRFARDRAADTQYF. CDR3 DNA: TGTGCAAGTCGCTTTGCTCGGGACAGGGCCGCAGATACGCAGTATTTT.